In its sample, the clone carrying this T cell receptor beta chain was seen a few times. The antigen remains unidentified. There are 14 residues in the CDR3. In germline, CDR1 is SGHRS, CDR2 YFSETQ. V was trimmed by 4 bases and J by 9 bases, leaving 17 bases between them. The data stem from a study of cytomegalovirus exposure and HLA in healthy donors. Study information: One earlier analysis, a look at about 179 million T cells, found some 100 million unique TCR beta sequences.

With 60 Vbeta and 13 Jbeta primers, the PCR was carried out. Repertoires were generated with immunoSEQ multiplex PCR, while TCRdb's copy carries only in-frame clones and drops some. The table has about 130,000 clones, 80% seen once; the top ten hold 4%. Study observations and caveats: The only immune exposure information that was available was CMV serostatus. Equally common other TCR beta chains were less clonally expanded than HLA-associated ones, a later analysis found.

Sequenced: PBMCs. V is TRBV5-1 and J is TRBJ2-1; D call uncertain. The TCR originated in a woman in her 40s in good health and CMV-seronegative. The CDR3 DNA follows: TGCGCCAGCAGCCTAGACCTACAAGCCTGTGAGCAGTTCTTC. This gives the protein CASSLDLQACEQFF.